This TCR beta chain was sequenced for a study of spatial heterogeneity in lung cancer. Study overall: Consistently, beta-chain sequences turned up in larger numbers than alpha-chain sequences did. Study-wide points: The study found ubiquitous expanded tumor TCRs in blood more at resection than follow-up.

As to this clonotype: As yet, its antigen is unknown.

Regarding time point: sample taken at primary tumor resection. The donor population consisted of some 72 patients with untreated, early-stage non-small cell lung cancer. TCRdb analysed the 5' RACE reads with MiXCR anew, one entry per CDR3 protein. The sample has roughly 79,000 distinct CDR3 sequences, around 7.3% seen once. The CDR3 runs to 17 residues. From germline, CDR1 is LGHNA and CDR2 YNFKEQ. Trimming removed 5 bases at V and 5 bases at J, with 22 bases between. Source: PBMCs, taken at surgery. The chain joins TRBV4-2 to TRBJ2-1; a weak D match, TRBD1 (6 bases). The receptor comes from a male donor with early-stage non-small cell lung cancer. CDR3 residues: CASSSLDQGRGNNEQFF. CDR3 nucleotide sequence: TGTGCCAGCAGCTCCCTAGATCAGGGGCGCGGAAACAATGAGCAGTTCTTC.